Below, 4 T cell receptor beta chains from the same sample are listed, as sequenced in a study of CD8 T cells in ankylosing spondylitis. TCRdb reanalysed the 5' RACE reads using MiXCR and keeps one entry per CDR3 protein. The top ten clones hold about 12% of a sample with a few hundred thousand distinct CDR3 sequences, more than 20% of them seen once. Sequenced input: blood, either unsorted or a sorted T cell fraction (not recorded which). These receptors were collected from a male donor with ankylosing spondylitis or in good health (not recorded which).

This clonotype was counted between two and nine times. The V call is TRBV9, the J call TRBJ2-7, with D possibly being TRBD1 or TRBD2 (6 bases each). The germline CDR1 and CDR2 sequences are SGDLS and YYNGEE. This CDR3 comprises 14 residues. Trimming pared 2 bases from V and 3 bases from J, leaving 12 bases between. CDR3 DNA sequence: TGTGCCAGCAGCGTTTCCAGGGGAGGCTACGAGCAGTACTTC. It translates to CASSVSRGGYEQYF.

This clonotype was observed a handful of times. The V and J genes are TRBV29-1 and TRBJ2-2; TRBD1 is a possible D gene (6 bases). The germline gives CDR1 SQVTM, CDR2 ANQGSEA. The ends were cut back, 3 bases at V and 3 bases at J, with 11 bases in the middle. The CDR3 totals 14 residues. The CDR3 region has the DNA TGCAGCGTTGATACGGGACAATACACCGGGGAGCTGTTTTTT. Encoded protein: CSVDTGQYTGELFF.

V gene TRBV4-1 combines with J gene TRBJ2-7; 9 nucleotides align to TRBD2. The junction had 8 bases not matched to a gene; V was cut back by 2 bases and J by 0 bases. The V gene's germline CDR1 is MGHRA and CDR2 YSYEKL. This CDR3 region has 17 residues. CDR3: CASSQTISGGFSYEQYF. The CDR3 coding sequence is TGCGCCAGCAGCCAAACGATTAGCGGGGGTTTCTCCTACGAGCAGTACTTC.

The rearrangement joins TRBV3-1 to TRBJ2-1; TRBD1 might be the D (6 bases). CDR3 length: 13 residues. Trimming pared 2 bases from V and 10 bases from J, leaving 12 bases between. Per germline, CDR1 LGHDT and CDR2 YNNKEL (reference sequence). In DNA, the CDR3 is TGTGCCAGCAGCCAAACAGGGTCTTGGGAGCAGTTCTTC. Amino acids: CASSQTGSWEQFF.